These T cell receptor beta chains were read from a single sample in a study of metastatic and nonmetastatic thyroid tumors. Through MiXCR, TCRdb re-clonotyped the PCR reads. Of about 7,900 clones listed, approximately 25% are singletons. The specimen was adjacent normal tissue. Receptor source: a female donor with papillary thyroid cancer or a benign thyroid nodule (not recorded which). Some clones in this sample may be carry-over from other donors' samples. Both conserved end residues are part of each CDR3. Each record gives: J gene, clone size, V gene, D gene, CDR3 protein, CDR3 DNA. A D gene is named only where the DNA matches it firmly. Rows give clone size only sometimes, using once, few, many, or a class for an expanded clone.

>TRBJ1-1|medium-sized|TRBV6-1|.
CASRWLEGMNTEAFF
TGTGCCAGCAGATGGTTAGAGGGGATGAACACTGAAGCTTTCTTT
>TRBJ2-1|.|TRBV7-8|TRBD2
CASSLGLAGGAYNEQFF
TGTGCCAGCAGCTTAGGCTTAGCGGGAGGGGCCTACAATGAGCAGTTCTTC
>TRBJ2-2|.|TRBV3-1|TRBD2
CASSQERIAGETGELFF
TGTGCCAGCAGCCAAGAAAGAATAGCGGGAGAGACCGGGGAGCTGTTTTTT
>TRBJ2-1|medium-sized|TRBV5-8|.
CASSLAGGASEQFF
TGTGCCAGCAGCTTGGCTGGGGGGGCCAGCGAGCAGTTCTTC
>TRBJ2-7|.|TRBV20-1|.
CSALRGSASYEQYF
TGCAGTGCCCTACGGGGGTCCGCCTCCTACGAGCAGTACTTC
>TRBJ2-7|many|TRBV20-1|TRBD1
CSAKLQGYEQYF
TGCAGTGCCAAACTACAGGGGTACGAGCAGTACTTC
>TRBJ1-5|.|TRBV6-1|TRBD1
CASSESGDRGYNQPQHF
TGTGCCAGCAGTGAATCAGGGGACAGAGGTTACAATCAGCCCCAGCATTTT
>TRBJ1-3|few|TRBV7-8|.
CASIPGSSGNTIYF
TGTGCCAGCATCCCGGGGAGCTCTGGAAACACCATATATTTT
>TRBJ1-1|medium-sized|TRBV27|.
CASRTGVKATEAFF
TGTGCCAGCAGGACGGGGGTGAAGGCCACTGAAGCTTTCTTT
>TRBJ1-2|.|TRBV9|.
CASTSTYSGYTF
TGTGCCAGCACCTCGACCTACTCTGGCTACACCTTC
>TRBJ2-7|few|TRBV20-1|TRBD2
CSANSGIAGEQYF
TGCAGTGCTAATAGCGGGATCGCGGGCGAGCAGTACTTC
>TRBJ2-7|once|TRBV30|.
CAWSLGRGGRAYEQYF
TGTGCCTGGAGTTTGGGACGAGGAGGAAGGGCCTACGAGCAGTACTTC
>TRBJ2-7|.|TRBV12-3/TRBV12-4|TRBD2
CASSSMGTSGDYEQYF
TGTGCCAGCAGTTCAATGGGGACTAGCGGAGACTACGAGCAGTACTTC
>TRBJ2-3|.|TRBV18|.
CASSLSLGTDTQYF
TGTGCCAGCTCACTATCCCTCGGCACAGATACGCAGTATTTT
>TRBJ2-5|.|TRBV28|.
CATALGLETQYF
TGTGCCACAGCTTTGGGTTTGGAGACCCAGTACTTC
>TRBJ2-3|.|TRBV11-2|TRBD2
CASSRGLAGGNADTQYF
TGTGCCAGCAGCAGGGGACTAGCGGGGGGGAATGCAGATACGCAGTATTTT
>TRBJ1-1|few|TRBV11-2|.
CASSPRVYGDTEAFF
TGTGCCAGCAGCCCCAGGGTGTACGGGGACACTGAAGCTTTCTTT
>TRBJ2-3|.|TRBV9|.
CASSGGSGVDTQYF
TGTGCCAGCAGCGGTGGCTCGGGCGTTGATACGCAGTATTTT